This TCR beta chain was found in a study of cytomegalovirus exposure and HLA in healthy donors. General observations from the study: First-cohort TCR clusters were later found to tend to co-occur in the approximately 120 validation repertoires.

Remarks on this clone: Antigen: not known.

The V and J ends lost 3 bases and 3 bases respectively, with 15 bases between them. Germline V gene data show CDR1 as MDHEN and CDR2 as SYDVKM. The CDR3 has 15 residues. Assay used: immunoSEQ multiplex PCR; TCRdb lists only in-frame clones, some missing. The sample includes hundreds of thousands of clones, roughly 88% of them seen just once. From the approximately 120-subject validation cohort, which was separate from the roughly 710-subject first cohort, the donors were drawn. V and J are TRBV28 and TRBJ2-7; tentatively, D is TRBD1 (6 bases). Sequenced sample: PBMCs. This TCR was recovered from a woman between 18 and 29 years old in good health and CMV-seronegative. This CDR3 is CASSFGQGNSYEQYF. CDR3 sequence (DNA): TGTGCCAGCAGTTTTGGGCAGGGGAATAGCTACGAGCAGTACTTC. The whole variable domain, filled in from reference TRBV28 and TRBJ2-7, reads DVKVTQSSRYLVKRTGEKVFLECVQDMDHENMFWYRQDPGLGLRLIYFSYDVKMKEKGDIPEGYSVSREKKERFSLILESASTNQTSMYLCASSFGQGNSYEQYFGPGTRLTVT.